This T cell receptor beta chain stems from a study of T cells in Graves' hyperthyroidism and ophthalmopathy. The study enrolled patients aged 18 to 65 with newly diagnosed hyperthyroidism of under 2 months' duration. Together with thyroid ultrasound, orbital computed tomography, serum thyroxine and TRAb, clinical symptoms were used for diagnoses. TCR beta CDR3 sequences were amplified from RNA transcripts. During a first-round RT-PCR of the TCR CDR3, the HTBI primer set was used. A single record per CDR3 protein comes from TCRdb applying MiXCR to the multiplex PCR reads. Here the sample spans 730,000 or so distinct CDR3 sequences, over 15% being singletons. This CDR3 region has 17 residues. V was trimmed by 7 bases and J by 3 bases, leaving 21 bases between them. This clonotype was recorded many times.

The sequence came from a woman between 50 and 59 years old with Graves' hyperthyroidism that later progressed to Graves' ophthalmopathy. The rearrangement uses TRBV12-3 or TRBV12-4 and TRBJ2-2; the D gene is possibly TRBD2 (7 bases). Sequencing used blood. The DNA of the CDR3 is TGTGCCAGCATCAAGCCGACCGGGGGGCGCCACACCGGGGAGCTGTTTTTT. Encoded protein: CASIKPTGGRHTGELFF.